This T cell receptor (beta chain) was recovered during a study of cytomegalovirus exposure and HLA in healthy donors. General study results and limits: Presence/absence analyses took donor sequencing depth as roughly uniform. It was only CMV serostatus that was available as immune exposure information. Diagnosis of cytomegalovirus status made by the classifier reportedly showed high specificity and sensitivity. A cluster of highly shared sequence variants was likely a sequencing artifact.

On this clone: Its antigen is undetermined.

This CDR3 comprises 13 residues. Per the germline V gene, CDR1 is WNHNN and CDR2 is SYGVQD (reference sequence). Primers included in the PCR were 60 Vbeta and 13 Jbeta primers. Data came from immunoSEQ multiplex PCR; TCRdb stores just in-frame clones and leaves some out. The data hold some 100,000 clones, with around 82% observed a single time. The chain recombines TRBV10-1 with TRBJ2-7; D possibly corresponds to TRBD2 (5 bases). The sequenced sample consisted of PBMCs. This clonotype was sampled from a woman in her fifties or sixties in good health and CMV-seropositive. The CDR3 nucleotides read TGCGCTCCCGGAGAGGGCCCTTCCTACGAGCAGTACTTC. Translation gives CAPGEGPSYEQYF.